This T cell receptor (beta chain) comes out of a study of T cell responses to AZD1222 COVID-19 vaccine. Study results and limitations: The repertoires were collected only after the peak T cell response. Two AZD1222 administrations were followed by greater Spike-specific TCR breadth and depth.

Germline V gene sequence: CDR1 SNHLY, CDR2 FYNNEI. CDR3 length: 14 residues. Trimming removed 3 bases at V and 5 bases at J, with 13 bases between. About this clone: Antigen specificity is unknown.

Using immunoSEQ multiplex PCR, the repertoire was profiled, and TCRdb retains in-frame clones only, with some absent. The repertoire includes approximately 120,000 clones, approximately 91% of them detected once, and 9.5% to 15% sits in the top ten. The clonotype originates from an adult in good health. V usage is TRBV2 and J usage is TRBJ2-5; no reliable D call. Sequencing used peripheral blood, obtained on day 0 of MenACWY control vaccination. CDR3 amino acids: CASSELGWVETQYF. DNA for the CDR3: TGTGCCAGCAGTGAGTTGGGGTGGGTCGAGACCCAGTACTTC.